Listed here are 13 T cell receptor beta chains from one sample, sequenced in a study of cytomegalovirus exposure and HLA in healthy donors. PCR was performed using 60 Vbeta and 13 Jbeta primers. Assay used: immunoSEQ multiplex PCR; TCRdb lists only in-frame clones, some missing. This table lists some 67,000 clones. Sequencing was done on a sample of PBMCs. The receptors were sampled from a woman aged 25 to 39 in good health and CMV-seronegative.

The chain recombines TRBV27 with TRBJ1-2; a weak D match, TRBD1 (5 bases). The CDR3 consists of 16 residues. V was clipped by 6 bases and J by 5 bases, with 22 bases between them. Per germline, CDR1 MNHEY and CDR2 SMNVEV (reference sequence). As DNA, the CDR3 is TGTGCCAGCAGCCTATATGGGACCCGGGGAGGGTATGGCTACACCTTC. Its translation is CASSLYGTRGGYGYTF.

The chain employs TRBV6-5 and TRBJ2-1; D gene uncertain. The CDR3 covers 16 residues. Germline V gives CDR1 MNHEY, CDR2 SVGAGI. Trimming removed 0 bases from V and 2 bases from J, with 11 bases in between. The CDR3 DNA reads as TGTGCCAGCAGTTACTCGCTCGGTAGCACCTACAATGAGCAGTTCTTC. Its translation: CASSYSLGSTYNEQFF.

The chain employs TRBV7-9 and TRBJ1-5, with D perhaps matching TRBD1 (5 bases). V lost 1 base to trimming and J lost 7 bases, with 14 bases between them. This CDR3 has 15 amino acids. In germline, CDR1 is SEHNR, CDR2 FQNEAQ (reference sequence). The CDR3 loop reads CASSLDSSGKQPQHF. In DNA, the CDR3 is TGTGCCAGCAGCTTAGACTCCTCAGGGAAACAGCCCCAGCATTTT.

The chain carries TRBV5-1 and TRBJ2-2; TRBD1 might be the D (6 bases). This CDR3 contains 15 residues. The ends were cut back, 3 bases at V and 5 bases at J, with 14 bases in the middle. Germline V gives CDR1 SGHRS, CDR2 YFSETQ. The CDR3 here is CASSYITGKTGELFF. DNA for the CDR3: TGCGCCAGCAGCTATATAACAGGGAAAACCGGGGAGCTGTTTTTT.

The chain recombines TRBV4-2 with TRBJ2-7; 7 positions match TRBD2. This CDR3 spans 17 amino acids. Unmatched junction bases numbered 13, after V lost 1 base and J lost 4 bases. The V gene's germline CDR1 is LGHNA and CDR2 YNFKEQ. Written as DNA, the CDR3 is TGTGCCAGCAGCCAAGGAGGCGGGAGATCTTTCGGGTACGAGCAGTACTTC. Protein product: CASSQGGGRSFGYEQYF.

The chain uses TRBV5-6 and TRBJ1-2; weak D call: TRBD1 (5 bases). This CDR3 is built from 17 residues. From germline, CDR1 is SGHDT and CDR2 YYEEEE. V lost 1 base and J lost 3, with 19 bases in between. Here the CDR3 reads CASSLSTRGAKDYGYTF. CDR3 coding DNA: TGTGCCAGCAGCTTGTCCACGCGTGGGGCGAAAGACTATGGCTACACCTTC.

The CDR3: CSVGDLTGSYEQYF. CDR3 bases: TGCAGCGTGGGGGACTTAACGGGCTCCTACGAGCAGTACTTC. The chain couples TRBV29-1 to TRBJ2-7; TRBD2 might be the D (6 bases). V was clipped by 6 bases and J by 0 bases, with 15 bases between them. The germline gives CDR1 SQVTM, CDR2 ANQGSEA. The length of the CDR3 is 14 residues.

V usage is TRBV4-2 and J usage is TRBJ2-5, with TRBD2 matching 8 bases. Germline CDR1 is LGHNA and CDR2 is YNFKEQ. J gave up 5 bases and V 0 bases, and 8 bases lay outside the gene matches. The CDR3 runs to 16 residues. DNA for the CDR3: TGTGCCAGCAGCCAAGAAGGGAGCGGGAGAGGGGAGACCCAGTACTTC. Protein: CASSQEGSGRGETQYF.

The gene calls are TRBV7-9 and TRBJ1-1; 9 bases line up with TRBD1. The CDR3 sequence is 15 residues long. J gave up 1 base and V 5 bases, and 5 bases lay outside the gene matches. Germline assignment: CDR1 SEHNR and CDR2 FQNEAQ (reference sequence). Here the CDR3 reads CASSLQQGANTEAFF. DNA of the CDR3: TGTGCCAGCAGCCTCCAACAGGGGGCGAACACTGAAGCTTTCTTT. Full variable domain (outside the CDR3, taken from reference TRBV7-9 and TRBJ1-1): DTGVSQNPRHKITKRGQNVTFRCDPISEHNRLYWYRQTLGQGPEFLTYFQNEAQLEKSRLLSDRFSAERPKGSFSTLEIQRTEQGDSAMYLCASSLQQGANTEAFFGQGTRLTVV.

The V call is TRBV6-1, the J call TRBJ2-2, with D perhaps matching TRBD1 (6 bases). Germline V CDR1 and CDR2: MNHNS, SASEGT. V was pared by 6 bases and J by 7 bases, with 12 bases between. This CDR3 is 13 amino acids long. The CDR3 reads CASRAGVHGELFF. The CDR3 DNA is TGTGCCAGCAGGGCAGGGGTTCACGGGGAGCTGTTTTTT.

V gene TRBV4-1 combines with J gene TRBJ2-1; TRBD2 aligns across 10 bases. CDR1 is MGHRA and CDR2 is YSYEKL in the germline V gene. The CDR3 consists of 18 residues. With V trimmed by 0 bases and J by 5 bases, 10 bases remained unmatched. DNA for the CDR3: TGCGCCAGCAGCCAAGATAACGGTGGGACTAGCGATCACAATGAGCAGTTCTTC. Translated: CASSQDNGGTSDHNEQFF.

The chain joins TRBV7-3 to TRBJ2-1; D not certain. V lost 0 bases to trimming and J lost 11 bases, with 11 bases between them. Germline CDR1 and CDR2: SGHTA and FQGTGA. CDR3 length equals 13 residues. This chain's CDR3 is CASSLTFPDKQFF. DNA of the CDR3: TGTGCCAGCAGCTTAACGTTCCCAGATAAGCAGTTCTTC.

The chain couples TRBV4-1 to TRBJ2-7, with 8 nucleotides matching TRBD2. The CDR3 is 17 residues long. CDR1 is MGHRA, CDR2 YSYEKL, per germline. Germline trimming cut 0 bases from V and 2 bases from J; bases unmatched to any gene: 9. CDR3 residues: CASSQDGSGTSAYEQYF. The DNA for the CDR3 is TGCGCCAGCAGCCAAGATGGTAGCGGGACGAGCGCCTACGAGCAGTACTTC.